The entry below gives a single T cell receptor beta chain sequence along with its context. TCRdb keeps only in-frame clones here, not all; method: immunoSEQ multiplex PCR. Of 200,000 to 300,000 clones detected, under 90% appear once; the ten largest clones hold about 1.6%. Germline CDR1 MDHEN, CDR2 SYDVKM. The CDR3 spans 14 residues. Trimming shortened V by 3 bases and J by 7 bases, and 16 bases separated the two germline ends. The data belong to a study of blood T cell repertoires in COVID-19. Individuals drawn from some 25 US areas were roughly 18 to 95 years old. Participants' reported clinical history set cohort assignment.

V is TRBV28 and J is TRBJ2-7; a weak D match, TRBD1 (6 bases). The TCR was taken from a man aged 35-49 years who had recovered from COVID-19. The sample comprised PBMCs or T cells enriched from blood (not recorded which). The CDR3 loop is CASSLPSGVWEQYF. In DNA form, the CDR3 reads TGTGCCAGCAGTTTGCCGTCAGGGGTGTGGGAGCAGTACTTC.